This record concerns one T cell receptor (beta chain) sequence. Its antigen is undetermined. This entry belongs to a study of cytomegalovirus exposure and HLA in healthy donors. The wider study: Falling in the Caucasian-associated ancestry cluster were 81% of under 500 genotyped donors.

The PCR employed 60 Vbeta primers together with 13 Jbeta primers. The data were produced by immunoSEQ multiplex PCR, yet TCRdb's version contains in-frame clones alone and is incomplete. The sample shows more than 95,000 clones, about three quarters of them seen only once. Study-level findings and limits: The authors listed some 160 TCR beta chains as cytomegalovirus-associated. Most subjects had HLA-A and HLA-B alleles reportedly predicted accurately by TCR beta sequences.

Germline V lookup: CDR1 SNHLY, CDR2 FYNNEI. The V and J ends lost 3 bases and 2 bases respectively, with 21 bases between them. CDR3 length: 18 amino acids. Sequencing was carried out using PBMCs. J is TRBJ2-3 and V is TRBV2; D possibly corresponds to TRBD1 (7 bases). This receptor was obtained from a female donor in good health and CMV-seronegative. The CDR3 DNA reads as TGTGCCAGCAGTGATCTACAAAGGACAGGAGGGAACACAGATACGCAGTATTTT. Translation gives CASSDLQRTGGNTDTQYF. Using reference TRBV2 and TRBJ2-3 for the parts outside the CDR3, the full variable domain is EPEVTQTPSHQVTQMGQEVILRCVPISNHLYFYWYRQILGQKVEFLVSFYNNEISEKSEIFDDQFSVERPDGSNFTLKIRSTKLEDSAMYFCASSDLQRTGGNTDTQYFGPGTRLTVL.